This paragraph covers one T cell receptor beta chain sequence. The sample originates from a study of glioma-infiltrating T cells. Trimming removed 1 base from V and 12 bases from J; junction bases left unmatched: 9. The CDR3 totals 14 residues. CDR1 and CDR2 from the germline V gene are LGHNA and YSLEER. TCR alpha and beta CDR3 regions were amplified from RNA using iRepertoire nested multiplex PCR. TCRdb reprocessed the multiplex PCR reads via MiXCR and lists one record per CDR3 protein. The repertoire holds 150,000 to 200,000 distinct CDR3 sequences, more than 25% seen once, with roughly a fifth in the top ten.

The sequence derives from a human donor with low-grade glioma or glioblastoma, undergoing nonglioma brain surgery, or in good health (not recorded which). Sequencing was carried out using glioma tissue, nonneoplastic brain tissue, or PBMCs (not recorded which). The chain links TRBV4-3 to TRBJ2-4; 7 bases agree with TRBD2. CDR3 sequence: CASSQGPLAAPQYF. CDR3 DNA sequence: TGCGCCAGCAGCCAAGGTCCCCTAGCGGCCCCTCAGTACTTC.